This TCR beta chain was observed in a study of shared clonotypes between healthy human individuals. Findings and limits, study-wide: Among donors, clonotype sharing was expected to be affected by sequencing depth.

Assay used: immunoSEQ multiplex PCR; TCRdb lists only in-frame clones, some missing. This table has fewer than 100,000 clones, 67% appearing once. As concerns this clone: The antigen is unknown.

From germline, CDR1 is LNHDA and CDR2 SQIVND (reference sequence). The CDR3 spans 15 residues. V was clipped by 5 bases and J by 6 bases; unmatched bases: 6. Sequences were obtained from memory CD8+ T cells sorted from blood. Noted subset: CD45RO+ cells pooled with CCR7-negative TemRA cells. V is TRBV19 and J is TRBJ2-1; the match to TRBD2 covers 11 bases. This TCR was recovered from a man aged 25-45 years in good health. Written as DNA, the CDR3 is TGTGCCAGTAGTCAGACTAGCGGGACAGGCAATGAGCAGTTCTTC. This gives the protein CASSQTSGTGNEQFF.